These 13 T cell receptor beta chains came from one sample sequenced in a study of T cell responses to AZD1222 COVID-19 vaccine (dated by TCRdb to the early 2020s). The time point label on this specimen signifies: about 28 days (+/-7) after the second vaccine dose. Libraries were prepared through the immunoSEQ multiplex PCR assay. TCRdb carries this immuneACCESS record with in-frame sequences only. Its versions omit some clonotypes, under half of them owing to an unresolved V gene in the studies checked, with the rest unexplained. This sample is represented by some 110,000 clones; about 86% of them were singletons. In total, the top ten clones hold about 16% of the sample. The input for sequencing was peripheral blood, taken 28 days after the second AZD1222 dose. Every receptor here comes from an adult who received the AZD1222 COVID-19 vaccine.

This chain links TRBV2 with TRBJ1-3; D gene unclear. Germline CDR1 SNHLY, CDR2 FYNNEI. V lost 4 bases to trimming and J lost 1 base, with 8 bases between them. This CDR3 has 14 residues. Here the CDR3 reads CASSVSGSGNTIYF. The CDR3 bases are TGTGCCAGCAGTGTTTCGGGGTCTGGAAACACCATATATTTT.

The J gene is TRBJ1-2, the V gene TRBV6-2 or TRBV6-3; D might be TRBD1 (6 bases). Germline CDR1 and CDR2: MNHEY and SVGEGT. V lost 5 bases to trimming and J lost 3 bases, with 16 bases between them. CDR3 size: 15 residues. The CDR3 sequence: CASSPREGEDYGYTF. DNA for the CDR3: TGTGCCAGCAGTCCCCGGGAGGGGGAGGACTATGGCTACACCTTC.

The gene calls are TRBV7-9 and TRBJ2-7; TRBD1 aligns across 9 bases. The CDR3 spans 15 residues. Trimming removed 3 bases from V and 3 bases from J; junction bases left unmatched: 6. CDR1 is SEHNR, CDR2 FQNEAQ, per germline (reference sequence). DNA of the CDR3: TGTGCCAGCAGCTTGCCCTCGGGACAGGGCTACGAGCAGTACTTC. Residues: CASSLPSGQGYEQYF.

J is TRBJ1-5 and V is TRBV10-3, with TRBD1 matching 10 bases. In germline, CDR1 is ENHRY, CDR2 SYGVKD. V lost 5 bases, J lost 1 base, and 2 bases stayed unmatched. This CDR3 spans 15 amino acids. CDR3 sequence: CAISRQGASNQPQHF. CDR3 sequence (DNA): TGTGCCATCAGTCGACAGGGGGCCAGCAATCAGCCCCAGCATTTT.

The genes are TRBV19 and TRBJ1-2; D unclear. The germline V gene has CDR1 LNHDA and CDR2 SQIVND (reference sequence). Trimming removed 7 bases from V and 4 bases from J, with 13 bases in between. CDR3 size: 13 residues. The CDR3 region is CASTIGTVYGYTF. In DNA form, the CDR3 reads TGTGCCAGTACCATCGGTACGGTCTATGGCTACACCTTC.

The CDR3 DNA sequence: TGTGCCAGCAGTCCTAAGACAAGGACCGGGGAGCTGTTTTTT. Protein: CASSPKTRTGELFF. The chain is built from TRBV27 and TRBJ2-2, with D uncertain. Germline values: CDR1 MNHEY, CDR2 SMNVEV (reference sequence). The CDR3 length is 14 residues. The V end was cut by 5 bases, the J end by 5 bases, with 12 bases between.

The chain joins TRBV18 to TRBJ2-1; the match to TRBD2 covers 11 bases. V lost 6 bases and J lost 4; bases outside the gene matches: 5. Germline lookup yields CDR1 KGHSH and CDR2 LQKENI. This CDR3 has 15 residues. As DNA, the CDR3 is TGTGCCAGCTCCAAAACTAGCGGGGGATACAATGAGCAGTTCTTC. It encodes CASSKTSGGYNEQFF.

This clone has just a few counts. This chain joins TRBV5-6 and TRBJ2-7; D may be TRBD1 or TRBD2 (5 bases each). CDR3 length: 15 residues. CDR1 is SGHDT, CDR2 YYEEEE, per germline. V shed 0 bases and J shed 3 bases, with 13 bases lying between them. CDR3 amino acids: CASSLVGERSYEQYF. The CDR3 DNA sequence: TGTGCCAGCAGCTTGGTAGGGGAGCGGAGCTACGAGCAGTACTTC.

The table lists this clone with many counts. The gene calls are TRBV5-6 and TRBJ2-7; D is tentatively TRBD1 or TRBD2 (6 bases each). The CDR3 has 16 amino acids. The ends were cut back, 5 bases at V and 6 bases at J, with 24 bases in the middle. Germline values: CDR1 SGHDT, CDR2 YYEEEE. The DNA of the CDR3 is TGTGCCAGCAGTTTCTACCCGGGACATCGGGGGAGCGAGCAGTACTTC. Protein sequence: CASSFYPGHRGSEQYF.

A few counts support this clone. This rearrangement joins TRBV5-1 to TRBJ2-2; D perhaps matches TRBD1 (6 bases). V was cut by 1 base and J by 7 bases, with 14 bases left in between. From germline, CDR1 is SGHRS and CDR2 YFSETQ. CDR3 length: 15 amino acids. CDR3 in amino acids: CASSLSPGEIGELFF. The CDR3 DNA is TGCGCCAGCAGCTTGAGCCCAGGGGAGATCGGGGAGCTGTTTTTT.

V and J are TRBV7-8 and TRBJ2-1, with TRBD2 matching over 7 bases. Germline V gives CDR1 SGHVS, CDR2 FQNEAQ. Trimming removed 3 bases from V and 1 base from J; junction bases left unmatched: 6. The CDR3 contains 16 residues. CDR3 sequence (DNA): TGTGCCAGCAGCTTTAGTGGGGAGGGTTCCTACAATGAGCAGTTCTTC. Translation gives CASSFSGEGSYNEQFF. The full variable domain, with the rest looked up from reference TRBV7-8 and TRBJ2-1, is GAGVSQSPRYKVAKRGQDVALRCDPISGHVSLFWYQQALGQGPEFLTYFQNEAQLDKSGLPSDRFFAERPEGSVSTLKIQRTQQEDSAVYLCASSFSGEGSYNEQFFGPGTRLTVL.

The gene calls are TRBV27 and TRBJ2-2, with 12 positions matching TRBD2. This CDR3 spans 16 amino acids. V shed 3 bases and J 3 bases; nucleotides not matched to a gene: 2. CDR1 is MNHEY and CDR2 is SMNVEV in the germline V gene (reference sequence). CDR3 DNA: TGTGCCAGCAGTTTTACTAGCGGGGGGTACACCGGGGAGCTGTTTTTT. Amino acid sequence: CASSFTSGGYTGELFF.

The chain joins TRBV6-6 to TRBJ1-1; D is perhaps TRBD1 (6 bases). Germline CDR1 MNHNY, CDR2 SVGAGI (reference sequence). V lost 0 bases to trimming and J lost 0 bases, with 11 bases between them. This CDR3 has 16 residues. CDR3 in DNA: TGTGCCAGCAGTTACTCGCAGGGGACAATGAACACTGAAGCTTTCTTT. Translation: CASSYSQGTMNTEAFF.